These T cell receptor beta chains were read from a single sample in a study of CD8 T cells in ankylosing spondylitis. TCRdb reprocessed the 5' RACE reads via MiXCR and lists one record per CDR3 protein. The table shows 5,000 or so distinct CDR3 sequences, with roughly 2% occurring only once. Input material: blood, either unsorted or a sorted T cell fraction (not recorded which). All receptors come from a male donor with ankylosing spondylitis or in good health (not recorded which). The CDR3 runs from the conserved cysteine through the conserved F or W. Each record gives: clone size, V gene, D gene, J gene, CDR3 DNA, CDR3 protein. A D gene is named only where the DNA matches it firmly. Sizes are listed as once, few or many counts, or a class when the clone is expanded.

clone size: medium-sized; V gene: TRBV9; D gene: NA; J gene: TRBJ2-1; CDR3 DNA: TGTGCCAGCAGCGTAGATACGATATACAATGAGCAGTTCTTC; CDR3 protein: CASSVDTIYNEQFF
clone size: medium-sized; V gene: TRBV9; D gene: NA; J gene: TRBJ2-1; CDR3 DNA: TGTGCCAGCAGCGTATCCAGTGGGTACAATGAGCAGTTCTTC; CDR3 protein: CASSVSSGYNEQFF
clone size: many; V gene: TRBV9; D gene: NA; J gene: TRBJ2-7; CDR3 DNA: TGTGCCAGCAGCGGGGATTCCTACGAGCAGTACTTC; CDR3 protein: CASSGDSYEQYF
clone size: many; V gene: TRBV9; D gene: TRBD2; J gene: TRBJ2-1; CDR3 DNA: TGTGCCAGCGCTGGACTAGCGGAGAATGAGCAGTTCTTC; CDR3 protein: CASAGLAENEQFF
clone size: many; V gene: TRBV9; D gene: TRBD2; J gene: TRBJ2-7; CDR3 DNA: TGTGCCAGCAGCGTAGGCCTAGCGGGGACCTACGAGCAGTACTTC; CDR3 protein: CASSVGLAGTYEQYF
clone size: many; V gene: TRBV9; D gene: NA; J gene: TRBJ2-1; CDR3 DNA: TGTGCCAGCAGCAGCCACGGGGGTTTAGTGGATGAGCAGTTCTTC; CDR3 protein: CASSSHGGLVDEQFF
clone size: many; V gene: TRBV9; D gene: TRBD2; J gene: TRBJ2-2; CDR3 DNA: TGTGCCAGCACCGAGCGGTTAGCGGGGGATTACACCGGGGAGCTGTTTTTT; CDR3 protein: CASTERLAGDYTGELFF
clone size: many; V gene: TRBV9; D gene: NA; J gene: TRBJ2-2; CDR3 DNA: TGTGCCAGCAGCCCTTTGGGCAGGGGCAGTGCCGGGGAGCTGTTTTTT; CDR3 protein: CASSPLGRGSAGELFF
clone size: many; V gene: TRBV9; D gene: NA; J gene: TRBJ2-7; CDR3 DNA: TGTGCCAGCGGCTACAGCTCGGGGGAGCAGTACTTC; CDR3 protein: CASGYSSGEQYF
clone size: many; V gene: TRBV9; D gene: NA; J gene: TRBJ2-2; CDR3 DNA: TGTGCCAGCAGCGGATGGGGGGCAACAGGGTCCGGGGAGCTGTTTTTT; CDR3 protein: CASSGWGATGSGELFF
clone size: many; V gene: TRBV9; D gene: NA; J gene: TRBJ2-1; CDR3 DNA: TGTGCCAGCAGCGGCGGTGAGCAGTTCTTC; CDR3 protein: CASSGGEQFF
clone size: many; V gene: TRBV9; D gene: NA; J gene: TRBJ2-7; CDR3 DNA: TGTGCCAGCAGCGTATCCCTATCCGCCCGGGCCGAGCAGTACTTC; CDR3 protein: CASSVSLSARAEQYF
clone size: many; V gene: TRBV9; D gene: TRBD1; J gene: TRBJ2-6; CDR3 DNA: TGTGCCAGCAGCATACAGGGGATCAACCTTGCTGGGGCCAACGTCCTGACTTTC; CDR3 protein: CASSIQGINLAGANVLTF
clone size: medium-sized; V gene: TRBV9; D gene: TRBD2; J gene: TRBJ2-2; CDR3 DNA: TGTGCCAGCGGGGGGCTAGCGGGAGTAGTGAGGACCGGGGAGCTGTTTTTT; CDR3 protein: CASGGLAGVVRTGELFF
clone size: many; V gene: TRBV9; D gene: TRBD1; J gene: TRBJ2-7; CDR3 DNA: TGTGCCAGCAGCGTTATTGACAGGGCGAGCTCCTACGAGCAGTACTTC; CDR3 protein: CASSVIDRASSYEQYF
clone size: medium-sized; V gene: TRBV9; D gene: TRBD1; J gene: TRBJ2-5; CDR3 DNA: TGTGCCAGCAGCGTAGCGGACAGGGGTCACGAGACCCAGTACTTC; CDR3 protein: CASSVADRGHETQYF
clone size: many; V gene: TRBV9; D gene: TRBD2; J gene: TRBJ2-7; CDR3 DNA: TGTGCCAGCAGCCCGGGGGGGGCTATCAACGAGCAGTACTTC; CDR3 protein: CASSPGGAINEQYF
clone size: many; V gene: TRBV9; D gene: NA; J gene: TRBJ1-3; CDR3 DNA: TGTGCCAGCAGCGTAGCAGGAATGATCTCTGGAAACACCATATATTTT; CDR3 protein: CASSVAGMISGNTIYF
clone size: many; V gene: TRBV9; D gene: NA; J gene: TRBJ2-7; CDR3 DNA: TGTGCCAGCAGCGTAGGAGACGGAGCCTACGAGCAGTACTTC; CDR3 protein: CASSVGDGAYEQYF
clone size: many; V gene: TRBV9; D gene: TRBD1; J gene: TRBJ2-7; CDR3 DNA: TGTGCCAGCAGCCCCCGTGGCAGGGGGTTCGACGAGCAGTACTTC; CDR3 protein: CASSPRGRGFDEQYF
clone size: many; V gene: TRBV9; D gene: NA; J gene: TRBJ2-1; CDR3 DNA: TGTGCCAGCAGCGTAGAGTCGCATGAGCAGTTCTTC; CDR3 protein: CASSVESHEQFF
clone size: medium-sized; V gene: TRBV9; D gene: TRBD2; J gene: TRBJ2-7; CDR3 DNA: TGTGCCAGCAGCATCAATCTAGCGGGAGGCTACTACGAGCAGTACTTC; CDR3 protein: CASSINLAGGYYEQYF
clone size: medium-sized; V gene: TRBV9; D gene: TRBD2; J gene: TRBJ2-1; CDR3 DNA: TGTGCCAGCAGCACCGGGACTAGCGGTTACAATGAGCAGTTCTTC; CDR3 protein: CASSTGTSGYNEQFF
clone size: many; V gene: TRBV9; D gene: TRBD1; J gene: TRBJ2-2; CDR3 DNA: TGTGCCAGCAGCGACTCGCGACAGGGAAGGAACACCGGGGAGCTGTTTTTT; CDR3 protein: CASSDSRQGRNTGELFF
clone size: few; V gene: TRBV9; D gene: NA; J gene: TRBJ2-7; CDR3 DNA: TGTGCCAGCAGCGTAACCTGGCACAATTCCTACGAGCAGTACTTC; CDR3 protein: CASSVTWHNSYEQYF
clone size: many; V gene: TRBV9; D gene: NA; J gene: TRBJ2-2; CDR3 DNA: TGTGCCAGCAGCGTAGTGGGCACCGGGGAGCTGTTTTTT; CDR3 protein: CASSVVGTGELFF